This is a list of T cell receptor beta chains from one sample in a study of CD8+ T cells in alopecia areata. The table came from immunoSEQ multiplex PCR; TCRdb's copy has only in-frame clones and leaves some out. The sample yields 150,000 to 200,000 clones, 60% seen once. The sample here was CD4+ T cells sorted from blood, taken at week 24, from a patient treated with tofacitinib. These receptors were collected from a human donor with alopecia areata. CDR3s include the opening cysteine and the closing phenylalanine or tryptophan. The D gene is left open where the match is weak. Expanded clones are given a class, and other clones once, few, many or no size at all.

TRBJ2-2	TRBV9	TRBD2	-	CASSVGLAGSTGELFF	TGTGCCAGCAGCGTGGGACTAGCGGGGAGCACCGGGGAGCTGTTTTTT
TRBJ1-2	TRBV13	-	-	CASTIGVEPFDGYTF	TGTGCCAGCACTATCGGGGTTGAGCCCTTCGATGGCTACACCTTC
TRBJ2-6	TRBV30	-	-	CAWLSRKTGRGSGANVLTF	TGTGCCTGGCTCTCAAGAAAAACAGGGAGGGGCTCTGGGGCCAACGTCCTGACTTTC
TRBJ1-2	TRBV30	-	-	CAWSPHYGYTF	TGTGCCTGGTCCCCCCACTATGGCTACACCTTC
TRBJ2-1	TRBV29-1	-	-	CSVRKGPNNEQFF	TGCAGCGTTCGGAAGGGCCCTAACAATGAGCAGTTCTTC
TRBJ1-6	TRBV30	-	-	CAWSGVFRSPLHF	TGTGCCTGGAGTGGAGTTTTTCGTTCACCCCTCCACTTT
TRBJ2-7	TRBV2	TRBD1	few	CASSFDRGEQYF	TGTGCCAGCAGTTTTGACAGGGGCGAGCAGTACTTC
TRBJ1-1	TRBV7-8	-	-	CASSPTSGRKAFF	TGTGCCAGCAGCCCCACGTCCGGGCGGAAAGCTTTCTTT
TRBJ1-1	TRBV6-5	-	-	CASSPDSRSEAFF	TGTGCCAGCAGTCCCGACTCCCGGAGTGAAGCTTTCTTT
TRBJ2-1	TRBV9	-	-	CASSVQGENNEQFF	TGTGCCAGCAGCGTTCAGGGAGAAAACAATGAGCAGTTCTTC
TRBJ2-7	TRBV6-5	-	-	CASSSRQNLNYEQYF	TGTGCCAGCAGTTCCAGACAGAACCTAAACTACGAGCAGTACTTC
TRBJ1-5	TRBV28	-	few	CASTIGSNQPQHF	TGTGCCAGCACCATCGGGAGCAATCAGCCCCAGCATTTT
TRBJ2-1	TRBV30	TRBD2	-	CAWSVRAGGSSEQFF	TGTGCCTGGAGTGTGAGAGCGGGGGGATCGAGTGAGCAGTTCTTC
TRBJ2-3	TRBV5-6	-	-	CASSLTDTQYF	TGTGCCAGCAGTCTCACAGATACGCAGTATTTT
TRBJ1-5	TRBV4-3	-	many	CASSPSRGNQPQHF	TGCGCCAGCAGCCCCAGCAGGGGTAATCAGCCCCAGCATTTT
TRBJ1-1	TRBV7-9	-	-	CASSISWNTEAFF	TGTGCCAGCTCAATTTCCTGGAACACTGAAGCTTTCTTT
TRBJ1-5	TRBV6-5	-	once	CASSYQRSNQPQHF	TGTGCCAGCAGTTACCAACGGAGCAATCAGCCCCAGCATTTT
TRBJ2-3	TRBV7-2	-	-	CASSLRGVTDTQYF	TGTGCCAGCAGTCTAAGAGGGGTGACAGATACGCAGTATTTT
TRBJ1-1	TRBV4-3	TRBD1	few	CASSRVQGEAFF	TGCGCCAGCAGCCGAGTACAGGGGGAAGCTTTCTTT
TRBJ2-6	TRBV5-1	-	-	CASSVQGSGANVLTF	TGCGCCAGCAGCGTCCAGGGCTCTGGGGCCAACGTCCTGACTTTC
TRBJ2-7	TRBV7-9	-	few	CASSRRSSYEQYF	TGTGCCAGCAGCCGGAGGAGCTCCTACGAGCAGTACTTC
TRBJ2-7	TRBV7-8	-	-	CASSLEAEPSYEQYF	TGTGCCAGCAGCTTAGAGGCGGAACCCTCCTACGAGCAGTACTTC
TRBJ1-2	TRBV14	-	once	CASSQELGGIGYTF	TGTGCCAGCAGCCAAGAACTTGGTGGGATCGGCTACACCTTC
TRBJ1-4	TRBV5-1	-	once	CASSLAAGATNEKLFF	TGCGCCAGCAGCTTGGCCGCCGGGGCAACTAATGAAAAACTGTTTTTT
TRBJ2-7	TRBV25-1	-	-	CASSEGRFDEQYF	TGTGCCAGCAGCGAGGGAAGGTTCGACGAGCAGTACTTC
TRBJ1-1	TRBV9	TRBD1	-	CASSVEPLDRGPNTEAFF	TGTGCCAGCAGCGTAGAGCCCCTTGACAGGGGGCCGAACACTGAAGCTTTCTTT
TRBJ2-3	TRBV29-1	TRBD1	-	CSVEGAGGNTDTQYF	TGCAGCGTTGAAGGGGCAGGGGGCAACACAGATACGCAGTATTTT
TRBJ1-1	TRBV29-1	-	-	CSVDSGHTEAFF	TGCAGCGTTGATTCGGGGCACACTGAAGCTTTCTTT
TRBJ1-2	TRBV9	TRBD1	-	CASSPSQGANGYTF	TGTGCCAGCAGCCCTAGCCAGGGGGCGAATGGCTACACCTTC
TRBJ1-2	TRBV30	TRBD1	-	CAWSGSGQGNYGYTF	TGTGCCTGGAGTGGATCCGGACAGGGAAACTATGGCTACACCTTC
TRBJ1-5	TRBV5-6	-	few	CASSLAGINQPQHF	TGTGCCAGCAGCTTAGCAGGGATTAACCAGCCCCAGCATTTT